The entry below gives a single TCR beta chain sequence along with its context. Its antigen is not yet known. Base-call qualities are not available, and no considerably larger clone is one nucleotide away. This sample was included in a study of PD-1 blockade in classical Hodgkin lymphoma (dated by TCRdb to about 2020). About the study as a whole: Nivolumab dosing was 3 mg/kg intravenously every 2 weeks, continuing until either disease progression or unacceptable toxicity. A peripheral blood immune signature of response to PD-1 blockade in classical Hodgkin lymphoma was defined using TCR beta sequencing and CyTOF.

The sample's time point label, decoded: cycle 1 day 1 (C1D1), immediately before nivolumab initiation. Every trial patient had relapsed after autologous stem cell transplantation, and cohorts A, B and C differed in prior brentuximab vedotin exposure. A total of more than 55 patients with relapsed/refractory classical Hodgkin lymphoma made up the trial cohort, and each patient's best overall response was complete response, partial response or progressive disease. Trial patients were treated with single-agent nivolumab in the multi-cohort phase II CheckMate 205 trial. An independent review committee assessed best overall response by applying the 2007 International Working Group response criteria. Trial PBMCs were collected just before the start of nivolumab (C1D1) and during therapy at cycle 2 day 1 and cycle 4 day 1. Peripheral blood was collected in 8 mL Vacutainer Cell Preparation Tubes, from which PBMCs were isolated by centrifugation and then cryopreserved.

The Qiagen DNeasy kit was used to extract genomic DNA from unsorted PBMCs and from the negatively selected CD4+ and CD8+ fractions. TCR beta CDR3 regions were amplified by immunoSEQ multiplex PCR using primers annealing to V and J segments. A synthetic immune receptor repertoire was used to minimize amplification bias, and remaining bias was computationally removed after sequencing. As for how the authors treated the data: Repertoire diversity was quantified as the Shannon entropy index using custom Python scripts. The unsorted, CD4+ and CD8+ repertoires were each analyzed separately, with the exception of combined analyses, where CD4+ and CD8+ sequences were merged in silico. Clonal expansion was defined as a frequency increase of at least 2-fold after treatment compared with C1D1, and clones undetected at baseline were assigned a pseudocount of 0.5. Clones with 0 or 1 copy at C1D1 were defined as singleton clones, while clones with 2 or more copies were defined as non-singleton clones. Clones expanded in unsorted samples were assigned a CD4+, CD8+ or unknown annotation through matching of protein sequences in sorted samples from the same patient. Wilcoxon tests on paired samples were used to test changes in diversity from C1D1 to C4D1. Entries here come from immuneACCESS through TCRdb and include only in-frame sequences with V and J called. Some clones fail to appear in such tables; in the studies checked, an unresolved V gene covers under half of the shortfall, and the cause of the remainder is unknown. V, J and clone size are taken as reported in that table, and D and trimming were inferred from the DNA itself. This sample is represented by some 39,000 clones; more than 70% of them were singletons. About a tenth of the sample comes from the top ten.

The paper as a whole reports these results and caveats: The study covered only a single clinical trial cohort, and the causes of the repertoire differences, possibly disease activity or prior therapy, were still not defined. Lower diversity was seen in patients whose nivolumab began less than 1 year after ASCT, and these patients were left out of later analyses so that immune reconstitution would not confound the results. CD4+ but not CD8+ TCR diversity rose significantly by C4D1 (p=0.0027 vs p=0.16), most apparent in complete responders (p=0.02). Baseline diversity similar to that of newly diagnosed patients was observed in trial patients achieving complete response, whereas significantly lower diversity was observed in partial responders and progressors. Baseline TCR diversity was reported to be lower in newly diagnosed patients than in healthy donors and to be lower still in relapsed/refractory patients.

The CDR3 covers 15 residues, taking in both the cysteine and the phenylalanine. Of the read, only the CDR3 DNA is kept; its 45 bases are in frame from base 1. V lost 5 bases and J lost 4 bases; the stretch between them is 18 bases long. In the germline V gene, CDR1 corresponds to SGHVS and CDR2 to FNYEAQ. Recombination connected TRBV7-6 to TRBJ2-7; a tentative D call is TRBD1 (7 bases match). The sequencing here drew on peripheral blood mononuclear cells (PBMCs), taken at baseline. The source of this sequence is a human donor with classical Hodgkin lymphoma. In nucleotides, the sequence is TGTGCCAGCAGCCCTAGGGGGCGCGGGGATTACGAGCAGTACTTC. This sequence encodes CASSPRGRGDYEQYF.